One and the same sample provided the 5 T cell receptor beta chains below, sequenced in a study of blood T cell repertoires in COVID-19. TCRdb's copy holds only in-frame clones and misses some; the assay was immunoSEQ multiplex PCR. This sample has roughly 230,000 clones, with around four fifths found just once. Sequenced sample: peripheral blood. Receptors were obtained from a woman aged 55-69 years with active or convalescent COVID-19.

This CDR3 is CASSLGQGGSQETQYF. Here the CDR3 DNA reads TGTGCCAGCAGCTTGGGACAGGGGGGGTCCCAAGAGACCCAGTACTTC. The chain couples TRBV7-6 to TRBJ2-5, with 11 positions matching TRBD1. Germline V lookup: CDR1 SGHVS, CDR2 FNYEAQ. Trimming at V came to 3 bases and at J to 1 base, leaving 4 bases not matched to a gene. This CDR3 is 16 amino acids long.

This CDR3 reads CASSPNFGARDTQYF. CDR3 nucleotides: TGTGCCAGCAGCCCGAATTTTGGGGCAAGAGATACGCAGTATTTT. The chain joins TRBV11-2 to TRBJ2-3; TRBD1 might be the D (5 bases). Trimming pared 5 bases from V and 5 bases from J, leaving 17 bases between. The CDR3 has 15 residues. The germline V gene has CDR1 SGHAT and CDR2 FQNNGV.

The V call is TRBV15, the J call TRBJ2-6; 8 positions agree with TRBD1. This CDR3 comprises 19 residues. Trimming at V came to 2 bases and at J to 0 bases, leaving 9 bases not matched to a gene. Germline CDR1 reads LNHNV; CDR2 reads YYDKDF (reference sequence). The CDR3 here is CATSRSLTGAASGANVLTF. Here the CDR3 DNA reads TGTGCCACCAGCAGATCCTTGACAGGGGCCGCCTCTGGGGCCAACGTCCTGACTTTC.

This clone turned up a few times. This chain uses TRBV5-4 with TRBJ2-2, with 8 bases lining up with TRBD1. Trimming at V came to 4 bases and at J to 1 base, leaving 3 bases not matched to a gene. The CDR3 extends over 15 amino acids. Germline values: CDR1 SGHNT, CDR2 YYREEE (reference sequence). The CDR3 loop reads CASSPGTGNTGELFF. In DNA, the CDR3 is TGTGCCAGCAGCCCCGGGACAGGGAACACCGGGGAGCTGTTTTTT.

The rearrangement links TRBV28 to TRBJ2-7; possibly TRBD2 for D (5 bases). Germline values: CDR1 MDHEN, CDR2 SYDVKM. There are 13 residues in the CDR3. The V gene lost 10 bases and the J gene lost 6 bases, with 19 bases spanning the gap. In DNA form, the CDR3 reads TGTGCCATTACGGGGTATCCAGGTGGCGAGCAGTACGTC. Translating gives CAITGYPGGEQYV.